This T cell receptor beta chain was identified during a study of shared clonotypes between healthy human individuals. The wider study: Donors, aged 18 to 49, were a couple of women and three men. Findings and caveats of the study: Non-shared clonotypes displayed generation probabilities falling below those of clonotypes present in all four donors. In having few donors, the study represented limited genetic and exposure-history diversity. Around 5% of naive CD4 clonotypes were shared across four donors.

Naive CD8 cells, CD45RO-negative and positively selected for CCR7, excluded terminally differentiated effector memory CD45RA+ cells. CDR1 is SEHNR, CDR2 FQNEAQ, per germline (reference sequence). J lost 3 bases, V lost 0 bases, and 9 bases had no gene match. The CDR3 extends over 17 amino acids. As for this clone: Its antigen remains unknown.

Some clones are missing from TCRdb's copy, which holds only in-frame ones; the method was immunoSEQ multiplex PCR. The repertoire holds hundreds of thousands of clones, around 93% seen once, with around 24% in the top ten. Material for sequencing was naive CD8+ T cells sorted from blood. This sequence was found in a man aged 25 to 40 in good health. J is TRBJ1-1 and V is TRBV7-9; 8 positions match TRBD1. CDR3 sequence reads: CASSLARQGARYTEAFF. The CDR3 nucleotides are TGTGCCAGCAGCTTAGCACGGCAGGGGGCAAGGTACACTGAAGCTTTCTTT.